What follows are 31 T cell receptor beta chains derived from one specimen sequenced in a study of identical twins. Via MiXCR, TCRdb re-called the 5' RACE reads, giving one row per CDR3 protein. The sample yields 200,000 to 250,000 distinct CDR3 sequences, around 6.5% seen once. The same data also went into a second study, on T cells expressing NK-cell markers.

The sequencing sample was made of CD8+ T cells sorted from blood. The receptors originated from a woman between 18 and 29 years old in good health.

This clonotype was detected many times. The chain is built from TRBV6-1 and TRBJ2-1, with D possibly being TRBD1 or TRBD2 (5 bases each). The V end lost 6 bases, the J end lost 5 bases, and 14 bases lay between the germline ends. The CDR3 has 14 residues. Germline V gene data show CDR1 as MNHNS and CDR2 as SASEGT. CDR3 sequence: CASSAPGRNNEQFF. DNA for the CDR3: TGTGCCAGCAGCGCACCGGGACGCAACAATGAGCAGTTCTTC.

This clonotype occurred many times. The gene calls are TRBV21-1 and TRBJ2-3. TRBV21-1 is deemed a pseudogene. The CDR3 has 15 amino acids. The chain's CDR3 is CASSKRLPGTDTQYF. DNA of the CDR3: TGTGCCAGCAGCAAGAGACTTCCTGGCACAGATACGCAGTATTTT.

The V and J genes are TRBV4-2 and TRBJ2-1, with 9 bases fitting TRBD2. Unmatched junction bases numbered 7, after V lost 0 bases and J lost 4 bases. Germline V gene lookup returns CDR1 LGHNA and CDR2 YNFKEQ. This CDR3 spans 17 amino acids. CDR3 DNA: TGTGCCAGCAGCCAAGACTTAGCGGGAGTCTCGTACAATGAGCAGTTCTTC. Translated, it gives CASSQDLAGVSYNEQFF.

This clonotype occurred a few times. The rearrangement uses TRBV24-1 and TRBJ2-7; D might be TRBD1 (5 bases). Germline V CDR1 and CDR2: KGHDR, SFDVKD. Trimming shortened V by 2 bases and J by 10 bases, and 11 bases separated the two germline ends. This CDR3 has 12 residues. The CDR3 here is CATSDSTGLQYF. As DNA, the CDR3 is TGTGCCACCAGTGATTCCACAGGATTACAGTACTTC.

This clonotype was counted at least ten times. The CDR3 DNA reads as TGTGCCAGCAGTGCAACCGGGACTAGCGGGAGAAAGACCCAGTACTTC. Its protein product is CASSATGTSGRKTQYF. This rearrangement joins TRBV6-1 to TRBJ2-5; 14 bases fit TRBD2. The V and J ends lost 4 bases and 6 bases, in that order; junction bases with no gene match: 7. This CDR3 region has 16 residues. Per germline, CDR1 MNHNS and CDR2 SASEGT.

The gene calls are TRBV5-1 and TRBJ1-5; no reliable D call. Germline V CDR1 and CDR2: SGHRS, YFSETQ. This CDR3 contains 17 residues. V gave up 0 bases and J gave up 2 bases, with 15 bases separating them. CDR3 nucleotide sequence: TGCGCCAGCAGCTTGGTTCTAGCGGACGTGGGCAATCAGCCCCAGCATTTT. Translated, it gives CASSLVLADVGNQPQHF.

CDR3 sequence reads: CASSSYGGGETQYF. CDR3 nucleotides: TGTGCCAGCAGTTCATACGGTGGCGGTGAGACCCAGTACTTC. The chain is built from TRBV27 and TRBJ2-5; unclear D gene. Germline V gene sequence: CDR1 MNHEY, CDR2 SMNVEV (reference sequence). V lost 4 bases to trimming and J lost 5 bases, with 14 bases between them. The CDR3 loop spans 14 amino acids.

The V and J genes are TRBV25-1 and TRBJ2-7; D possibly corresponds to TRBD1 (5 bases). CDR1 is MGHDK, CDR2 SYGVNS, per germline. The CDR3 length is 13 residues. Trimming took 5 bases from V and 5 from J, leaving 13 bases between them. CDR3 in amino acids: CASSLRGYDEQYF. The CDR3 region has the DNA TGTGCCAGCAGTTTAAGGGGATATGACGAGCAGTACTTC.

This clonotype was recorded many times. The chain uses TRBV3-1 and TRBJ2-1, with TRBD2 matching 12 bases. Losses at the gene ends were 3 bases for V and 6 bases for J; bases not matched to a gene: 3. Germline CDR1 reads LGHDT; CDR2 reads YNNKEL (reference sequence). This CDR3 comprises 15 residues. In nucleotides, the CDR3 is TGTGCCAGCAGCCAGACTAGCGGGGGACTCAATGAGCAGTTCTTC. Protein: CASSQTSGGLNEQFF.

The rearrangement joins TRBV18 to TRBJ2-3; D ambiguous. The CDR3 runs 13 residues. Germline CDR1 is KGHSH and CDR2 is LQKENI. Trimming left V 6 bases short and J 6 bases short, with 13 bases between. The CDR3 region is CASSPLKTDTQYF. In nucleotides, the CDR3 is TGTGCCAGCTCCCCCCTCAAGACCGATACGCAGTATTTT.

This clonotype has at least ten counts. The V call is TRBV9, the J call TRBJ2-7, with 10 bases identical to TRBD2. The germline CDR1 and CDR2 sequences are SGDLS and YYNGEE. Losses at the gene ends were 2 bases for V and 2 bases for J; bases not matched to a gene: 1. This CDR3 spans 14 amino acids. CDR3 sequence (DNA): TGTGCCAGCAGCGTTAGCGGGGGGCCCTACGAGCAGTACTTC. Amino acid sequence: CASSVSGGPYEQYF.

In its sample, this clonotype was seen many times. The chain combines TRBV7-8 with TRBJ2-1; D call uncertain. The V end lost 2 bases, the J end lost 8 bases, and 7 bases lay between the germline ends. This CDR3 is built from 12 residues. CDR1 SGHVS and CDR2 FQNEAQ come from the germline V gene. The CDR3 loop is CASSLPGYEQFF. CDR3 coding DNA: TGTGCCAGCAGCTTACCCGGCTATGAGCAGTTCTTC.

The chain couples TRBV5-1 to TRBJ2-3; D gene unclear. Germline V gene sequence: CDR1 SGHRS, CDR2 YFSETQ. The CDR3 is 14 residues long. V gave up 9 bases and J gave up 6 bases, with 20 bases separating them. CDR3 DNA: TGCGCCACTTCAGAAGGTTCCCGGTGGGATACGCAGTATTTT. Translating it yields CATSEGSRWDTQYF.

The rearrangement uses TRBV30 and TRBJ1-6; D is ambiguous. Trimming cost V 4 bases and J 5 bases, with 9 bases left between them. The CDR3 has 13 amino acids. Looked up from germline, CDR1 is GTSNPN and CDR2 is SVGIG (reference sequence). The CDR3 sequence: CAWTQFNNSPLHF. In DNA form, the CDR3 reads TGTGCCTGGACGCAGTTTAATAATTCACCCCTCCACTTT.

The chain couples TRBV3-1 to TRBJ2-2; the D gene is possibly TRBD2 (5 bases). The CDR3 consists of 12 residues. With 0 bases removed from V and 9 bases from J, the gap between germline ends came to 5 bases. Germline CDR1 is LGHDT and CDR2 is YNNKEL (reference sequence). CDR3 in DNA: TGTGCCAGCAGCCAAGACGGGAGGGAGCTGTTTTTT. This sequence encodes CASSQDGRELFF.

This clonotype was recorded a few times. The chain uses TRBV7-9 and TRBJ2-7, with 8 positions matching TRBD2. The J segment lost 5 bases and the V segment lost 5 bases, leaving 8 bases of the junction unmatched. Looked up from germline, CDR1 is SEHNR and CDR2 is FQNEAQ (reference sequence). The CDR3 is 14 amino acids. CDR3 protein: CASSPLAGNHEQYF. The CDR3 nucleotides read TGTGCCAGCAGCCCTTTAGCGGGAAACCACGAGCAGTACTTC.

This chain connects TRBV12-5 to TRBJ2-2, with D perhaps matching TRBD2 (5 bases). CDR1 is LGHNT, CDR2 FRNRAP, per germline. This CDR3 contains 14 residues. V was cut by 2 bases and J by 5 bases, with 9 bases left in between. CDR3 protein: CASGLNGVTGELFF. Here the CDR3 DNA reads TGTGCTAGTGGTTTGAACGGGGTAACCGGGGAGCTGTTTTTT.

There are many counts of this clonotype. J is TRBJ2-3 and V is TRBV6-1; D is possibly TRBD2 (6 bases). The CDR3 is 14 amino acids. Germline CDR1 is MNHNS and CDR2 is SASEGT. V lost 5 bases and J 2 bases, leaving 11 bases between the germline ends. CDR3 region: CASSQGLFTDTQYF. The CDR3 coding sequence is TGTGCCAGCAGTCAAGGACTATTCACAGATACGCAGTATTTT.

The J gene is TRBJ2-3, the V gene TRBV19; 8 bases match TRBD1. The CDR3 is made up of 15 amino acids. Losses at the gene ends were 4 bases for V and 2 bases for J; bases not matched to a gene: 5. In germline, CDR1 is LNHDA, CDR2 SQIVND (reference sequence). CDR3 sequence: CASSKGQGATDTQYF. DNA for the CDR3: TGTGCCAGTAGTAAAGGACAGGGCGCCACAGATACGCAGTATTTT.

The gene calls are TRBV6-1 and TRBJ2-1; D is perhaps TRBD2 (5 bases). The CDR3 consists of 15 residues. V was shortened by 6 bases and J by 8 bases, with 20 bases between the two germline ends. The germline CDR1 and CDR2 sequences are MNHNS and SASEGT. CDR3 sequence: CASSLGTSSRHEQFF. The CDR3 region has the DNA TGTGCCAGCAGCCTCGGAACTAGTTCTCGGCATGAGCAGTTCTTC.

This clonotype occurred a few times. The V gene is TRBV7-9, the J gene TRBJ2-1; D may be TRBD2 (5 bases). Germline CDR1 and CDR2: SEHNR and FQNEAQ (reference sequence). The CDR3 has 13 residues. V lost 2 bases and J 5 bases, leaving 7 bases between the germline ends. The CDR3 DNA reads TGTGCCAGCAGCTTATATAGCGACAATGAGCAGTTCTTC. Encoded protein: CASSLYSDNEQFF.

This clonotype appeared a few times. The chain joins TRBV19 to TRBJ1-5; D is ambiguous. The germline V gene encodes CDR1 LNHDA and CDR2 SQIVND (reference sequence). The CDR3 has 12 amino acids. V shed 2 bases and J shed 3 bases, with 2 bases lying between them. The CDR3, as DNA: TGTGCCAGTAGTATAATCAATCAGCCCCAGCATTTT. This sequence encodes CASSIINQPQHF.

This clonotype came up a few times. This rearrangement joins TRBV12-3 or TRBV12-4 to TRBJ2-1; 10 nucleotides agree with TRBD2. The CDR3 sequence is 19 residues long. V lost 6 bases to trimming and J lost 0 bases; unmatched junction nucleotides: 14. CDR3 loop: CASSQGSRTSGDSYNEQFF. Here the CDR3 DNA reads TGTGCCAGCAGCCAGGGTTCTCGGACTAGCGGAGACTCCTACAATGAGCAGTTCTTC.

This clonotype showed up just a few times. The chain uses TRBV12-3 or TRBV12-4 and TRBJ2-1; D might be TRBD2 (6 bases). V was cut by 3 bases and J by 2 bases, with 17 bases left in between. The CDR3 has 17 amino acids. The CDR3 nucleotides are TGTGCCAGCAGTTTCGGAGGGGCCGCTCCCCCCTACAATGAGCAGTTCTTC. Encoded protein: CASSFGGAAPPYNEQFF.

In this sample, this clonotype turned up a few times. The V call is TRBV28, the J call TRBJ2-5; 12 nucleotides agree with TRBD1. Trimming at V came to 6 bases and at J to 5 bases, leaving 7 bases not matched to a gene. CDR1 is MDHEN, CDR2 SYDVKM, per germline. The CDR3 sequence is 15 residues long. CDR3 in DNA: TGTGCCAGCAGCCCGGGGGACAGGGGGCACGAGACCCAGTACTTC. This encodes CASSPGDRGHETQYF. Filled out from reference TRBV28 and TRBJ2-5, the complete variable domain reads DVKVTQSSRYLVKRTGEKVFLECVQDMDHENMFWYRQDPGLGLRLIYFSYDVKMKEKGDIPEGYSVSREKKERFSLILESASTNQTSMYLCASSPGDRGHETQYFGPGTRLLVL.

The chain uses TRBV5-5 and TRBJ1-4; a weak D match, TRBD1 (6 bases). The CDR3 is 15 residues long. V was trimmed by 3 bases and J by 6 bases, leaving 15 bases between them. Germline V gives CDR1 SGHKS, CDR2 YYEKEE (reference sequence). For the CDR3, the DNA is TGTGCCAGCAGCTCGCCAGGGGATGTTGATGAAAAACTGTTTTTT. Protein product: CASSSPGDVDEKLFF.

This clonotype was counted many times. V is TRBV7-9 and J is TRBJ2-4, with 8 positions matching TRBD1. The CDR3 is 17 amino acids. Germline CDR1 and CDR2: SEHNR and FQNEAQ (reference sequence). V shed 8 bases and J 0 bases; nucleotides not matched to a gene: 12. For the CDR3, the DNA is TGTGCCAGCTCACGGACGGGACAGGCTAGAGCCAAAAACATTCAGTACTTC. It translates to CASSRTGQARAKNIQYF.

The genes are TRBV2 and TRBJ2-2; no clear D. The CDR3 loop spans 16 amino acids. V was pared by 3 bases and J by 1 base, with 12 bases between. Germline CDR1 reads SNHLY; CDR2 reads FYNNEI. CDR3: CASSDGPQRNTGELFF. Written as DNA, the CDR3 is TGTGCCAGCAGTGACGGGCCCCAGAGGAACACCGGGGAGCTGTTTTTT.

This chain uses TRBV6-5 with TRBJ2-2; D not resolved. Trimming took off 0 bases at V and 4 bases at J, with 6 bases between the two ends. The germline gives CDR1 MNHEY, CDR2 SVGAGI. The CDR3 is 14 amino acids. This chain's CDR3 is CASSYSFRTGELFF. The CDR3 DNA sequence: TGTGCCAGCAGTTACTCGTTTCGCACCGGGGAGCTGTTTTTT.

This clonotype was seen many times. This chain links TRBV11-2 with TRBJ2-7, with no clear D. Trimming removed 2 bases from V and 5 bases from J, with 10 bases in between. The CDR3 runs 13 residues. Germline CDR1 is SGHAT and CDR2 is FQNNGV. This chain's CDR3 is CASSLIPLHEQYF. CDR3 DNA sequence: TGTGCCAGCAGCTTAATCCCCCTCCACGAGCAGTACTTC.

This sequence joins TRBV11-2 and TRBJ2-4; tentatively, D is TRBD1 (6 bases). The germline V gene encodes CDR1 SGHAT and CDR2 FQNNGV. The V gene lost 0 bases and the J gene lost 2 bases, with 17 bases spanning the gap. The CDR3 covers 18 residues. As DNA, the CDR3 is TGTGCCAGCAGCTTAGATCAGGGACAAAAACTTCCCAAAAACATTCAGTACTTC. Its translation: CASSLDQGQKLPKNIQYF.